This T cell receptor (beta chain) was captured in a study of T cell responses to AZD1222 COVID-19 vaccine. About the study: Some second doses came at about 4 weeks and others at about 12 weeks; these were pooled.

Clones were read by immunoSEQ multiplex PCR, and TCRdb kept only the in-frame ones, dropping some. The repertoire consists of roughly 140,000 clones, with roughly 94% occurring once and the leading ten covering roughly 1.3%. This specimen was peripheral blood, taken on day 0 of AZD1222 vaccination. This clonotype was obtained from an adult in good health.

The CDR3 protein is CASSPKWAGANVLTF. DNA for the CDR3: TGTGCCAGCAGCCCCAAGTGGGCTGGGGCCAACGTCCTGACTTTC. The V and J genes are TRBV7-3 and TRBJ2-6; D is ambiguous. The germline V gene encodes CDR1 SGHTA and CDR2 FQGTGA. Trimming stripped 5 bases from V and 2 bases from J, with 10 bases between. The CDR3 length is 15 residues.